This TCR beta chain was sequenced during a study of Ad26.COV2.S vaccination and SARS-CoV-2 variants. About the research overall: In the study, Ad26.COV2.S was injected intramuscularly once, or twice 56 days apart.

Study-level findings and limits: Recipients of vaccine and of placebo showed similar breadth of their non-spike TCR repertoires.

This CDR3 region has 15 residues. CDR1 LGHDT and CDR2 YNNKEL come from the germline V gene (reference sequence). V was trimmed by 0 bases and J by 6 bases, leaving 11 bases between them. TCRdb's table, derived via immunoSEQ multiplex PCR, lists solely in-frame clones and lacks some. The data contain 350,000 to 600,000 clones, roughly 87% of them seen just once; the ten biggest clones take up about 1.5%. Documented treatment: roughly 19 received Ad26.COV2.S at low or high dose, single or two shots; roughly 5 received placebo; per-sample allocation not given. All samples were drawn on day 63, counting from the first vaccine or placebo injection. In regard to this clone: Its antigen is still unknown.

The receptor comes from a person aged 18-60 years who received the Ad26.COV2.S COVID-19 vaccine or a placebo. Sequences were derived from peripheral blood, sampled in a trial of Ad26.COV2.S vaccine versus placebo. The J gene is TRBJ2-2, the V gene TRBV3-1 (or the pseudogene TRBV3-2), with no clear D. This CDR3 reads CASSQDEALPGELFF. Here the CDR3 DNA reads TGTGCCAGCAGCCAAGATGAGGCGCTCCCCGGGGAGCTGTTTTTT.